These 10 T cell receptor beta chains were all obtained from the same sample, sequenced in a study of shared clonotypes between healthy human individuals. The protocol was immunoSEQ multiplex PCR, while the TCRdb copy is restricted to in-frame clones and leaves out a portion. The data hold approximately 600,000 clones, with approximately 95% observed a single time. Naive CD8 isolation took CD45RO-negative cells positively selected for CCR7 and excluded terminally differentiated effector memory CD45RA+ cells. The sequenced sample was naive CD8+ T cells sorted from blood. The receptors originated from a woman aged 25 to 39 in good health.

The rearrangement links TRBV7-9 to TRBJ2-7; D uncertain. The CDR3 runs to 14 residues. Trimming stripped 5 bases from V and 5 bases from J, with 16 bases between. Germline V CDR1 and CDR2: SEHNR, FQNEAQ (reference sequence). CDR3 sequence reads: CASSPDPPTNEQYF. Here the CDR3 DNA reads TGTGCCAGCAGCCCGGACCCACCCACCAACGAGCAGTACTTC.

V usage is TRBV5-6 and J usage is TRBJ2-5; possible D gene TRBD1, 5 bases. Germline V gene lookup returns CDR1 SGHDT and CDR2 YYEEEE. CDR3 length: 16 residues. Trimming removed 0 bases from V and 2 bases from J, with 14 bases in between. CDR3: CASSLAGDSLQETQYF. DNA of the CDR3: TGTGCCAGCAGCTTGGCTGGAGACAGCCTTCAAGAGACCCAGTACTTC.

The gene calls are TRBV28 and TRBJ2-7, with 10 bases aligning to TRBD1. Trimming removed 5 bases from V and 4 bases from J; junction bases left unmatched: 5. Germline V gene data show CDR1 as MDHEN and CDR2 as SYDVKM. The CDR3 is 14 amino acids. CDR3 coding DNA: TGTGCCAGCAGTATGGGACAGGGGACGTACGAGCAGTACTTC. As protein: CASSMGQGTYEQYF.

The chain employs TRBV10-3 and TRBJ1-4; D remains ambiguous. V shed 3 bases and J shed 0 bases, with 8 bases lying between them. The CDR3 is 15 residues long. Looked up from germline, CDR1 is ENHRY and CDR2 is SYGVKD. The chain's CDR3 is CAISDLPATNEKLFF. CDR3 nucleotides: TGTGCCATCAGTGATCTACCTGCAACTAATGAAAAACTGTTTTTT.

CDR3 loop: CASCHRDRTYEQYF. The CDR3, as DNA: TGCGCCAGCTGCCACCGGGACAGAACCTACGAGCAGTACTTC. This chain connects TRBV23-1 to TRBJ2-7, with 7 bases identical to TRBD1. TRBV23-1 is assigned to the ORF class and has an uncertain function. The CDR3 runs 14 residues. The V segment lost 8 bases and the J segment 2 bases; nucleotides outside the gene matches: 9.

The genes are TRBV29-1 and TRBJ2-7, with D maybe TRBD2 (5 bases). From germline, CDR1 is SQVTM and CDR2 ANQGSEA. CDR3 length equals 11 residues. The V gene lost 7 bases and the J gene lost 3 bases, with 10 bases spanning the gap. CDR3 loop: CSGAGDYEQYF. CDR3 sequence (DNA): TGCAGCGGGGCGGGTGACTACGAGCAGTACTTC.

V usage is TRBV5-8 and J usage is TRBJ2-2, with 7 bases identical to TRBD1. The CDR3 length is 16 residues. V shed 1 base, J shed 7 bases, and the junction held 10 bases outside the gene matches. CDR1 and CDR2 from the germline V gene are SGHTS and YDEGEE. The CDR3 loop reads CASSLYEGANLGELFF. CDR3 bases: TGTGCCAGCAGCTTGTATGAGGGGGCGAATCTCGGGGAGCTGTTTTTT. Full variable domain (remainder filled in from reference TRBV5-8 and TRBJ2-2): EAGVTQSPTHLIKTRGQQATLRCSPISGHTSVYWYQQALGLGLQFLLWYDEGEERNRGNFPPRFSGRQFPNYSSELNVNALELEDSALYLCASSLYEGANLGELFFGEGSRLTVL.

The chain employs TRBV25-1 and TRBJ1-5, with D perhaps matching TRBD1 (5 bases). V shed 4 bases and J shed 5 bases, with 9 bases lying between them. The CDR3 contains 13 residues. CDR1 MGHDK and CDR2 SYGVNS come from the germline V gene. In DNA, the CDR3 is TGTGCCAGCAGTGCGACAGCCTATCAGCCCCAGCATTTT. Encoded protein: CASSATAYQPQHF.

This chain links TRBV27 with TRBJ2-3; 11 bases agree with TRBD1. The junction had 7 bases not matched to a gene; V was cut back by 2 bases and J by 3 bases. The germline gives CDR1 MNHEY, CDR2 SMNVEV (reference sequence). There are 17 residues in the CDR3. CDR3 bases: TGTGCCAGCAGTTTACAGGGCGGGGACAGGGGGACAGATACGCAGTATTTT. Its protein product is CASSLQGGDRGTDTQYF.

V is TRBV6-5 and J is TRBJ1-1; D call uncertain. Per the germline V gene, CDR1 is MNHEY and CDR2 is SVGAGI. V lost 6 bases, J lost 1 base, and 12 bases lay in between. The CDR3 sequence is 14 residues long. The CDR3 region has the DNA TGTGCCAGCAGCCTCGACGTGAGGAACACTGAAGCTTTCTTT. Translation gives CASSLDVRNTEAFF.